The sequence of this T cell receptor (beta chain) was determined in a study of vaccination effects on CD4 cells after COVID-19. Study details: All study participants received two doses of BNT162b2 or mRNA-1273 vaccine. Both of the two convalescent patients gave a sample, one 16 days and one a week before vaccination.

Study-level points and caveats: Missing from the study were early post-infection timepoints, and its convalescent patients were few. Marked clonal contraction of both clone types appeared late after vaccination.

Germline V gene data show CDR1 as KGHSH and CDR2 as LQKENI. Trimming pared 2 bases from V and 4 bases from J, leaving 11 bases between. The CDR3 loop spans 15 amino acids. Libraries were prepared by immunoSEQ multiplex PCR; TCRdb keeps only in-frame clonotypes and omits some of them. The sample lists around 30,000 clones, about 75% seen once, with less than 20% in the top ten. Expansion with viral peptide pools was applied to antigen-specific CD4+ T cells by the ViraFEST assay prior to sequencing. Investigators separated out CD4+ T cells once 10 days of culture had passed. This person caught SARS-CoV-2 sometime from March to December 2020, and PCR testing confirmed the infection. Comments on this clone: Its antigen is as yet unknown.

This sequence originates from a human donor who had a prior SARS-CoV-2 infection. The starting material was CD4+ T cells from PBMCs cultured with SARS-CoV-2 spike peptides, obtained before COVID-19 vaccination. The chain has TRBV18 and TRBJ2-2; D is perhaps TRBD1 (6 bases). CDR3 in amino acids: CASSPTGLSTGELFF. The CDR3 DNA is TGTGCCAGCTCACCAACAGGGCTCTCCACCGGGGAGCTGTTTTTT. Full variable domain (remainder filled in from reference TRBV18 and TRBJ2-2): NAGVMQNPRHLVRRRGQEARLRCSPMKGHSHVYWYRQLPEEGLKFMVYLQKENIIDESGMPKERFSAEFPKEGPSILRIQQVVRGDSAAYFCASSPTGLSTGELFFGEGSRLTVL.